The entry below gives a single T cell receptor (beta chain) sequence along with its context. Its antigen is unknown. Data came from immunoSEQ multiplex PCR; TCRdb stores just in-frame clones and leaves some out. The sample carries approximately 42,000 clones, about 81% recorded once. The entry originates in a study of STAT3 mutations in large granular lymphocyte leukemia. Study outcomes and limitations: Every T-LGLL patient had at least one immunodominant TCRbeta clonotype. TCR clonotype switching after therapy occurred in 6 of 18 patients.

From germline, CDR1 is KGHSH and CDR2 LQKENI. The V and J ends lost 3 bases and 6 bases, in that order; junction bases with no gene match: 6. The CDR3 contains 15 residues. The chain joins TRBV18 to TRBJ1-5, with 9 bases matching TRBD1. Sequences were obtained from PBMCs. The TCR sequence derives from a human donor with T large granular lymphocyte leukemia. Some clones in this sample may be carry-over from other donors' samples. The CDR3 reads CASSPSSDRGQPQHF. The CDR3 DNA sequence: TGTGCCAGCTCACCCTCCTCGGACAGGGGTCAGCCCCAGCATTTT.